This T cell receptor (beta chain) was sequenced for a study of T cell repertoires in cytomegalovirus infection. TCRdb fed the reads into MiXCR, producing one record per CDR3 protein. The sample carries around 200,000 distinct CDR3 sequences, roughly a sixth recorded once. Trimming cost V 3 bases and J 4 bases, with 12 bases left between them. The CDR3 extends over 13 amino acids. The V gene's germline CDR1 is DFQATT and CDR2 SNEGSKA (reference sequence). The chain is built from TRBV20-1 and TRBJ1-1; D remains ambiguous. Sequences were obtained from CD8+ T cells from PBMCs. This TCR was recovered from a human donor in good health (CMV status not recorded). Some clones in this sample may be carry-over from other donors' samples. CDR3 region: CSASFARSTEAFF. The CDR3 bases are TGCAGTGCTAGTTTTGCCAGGAGCACTGAAGCTTTCTTT.